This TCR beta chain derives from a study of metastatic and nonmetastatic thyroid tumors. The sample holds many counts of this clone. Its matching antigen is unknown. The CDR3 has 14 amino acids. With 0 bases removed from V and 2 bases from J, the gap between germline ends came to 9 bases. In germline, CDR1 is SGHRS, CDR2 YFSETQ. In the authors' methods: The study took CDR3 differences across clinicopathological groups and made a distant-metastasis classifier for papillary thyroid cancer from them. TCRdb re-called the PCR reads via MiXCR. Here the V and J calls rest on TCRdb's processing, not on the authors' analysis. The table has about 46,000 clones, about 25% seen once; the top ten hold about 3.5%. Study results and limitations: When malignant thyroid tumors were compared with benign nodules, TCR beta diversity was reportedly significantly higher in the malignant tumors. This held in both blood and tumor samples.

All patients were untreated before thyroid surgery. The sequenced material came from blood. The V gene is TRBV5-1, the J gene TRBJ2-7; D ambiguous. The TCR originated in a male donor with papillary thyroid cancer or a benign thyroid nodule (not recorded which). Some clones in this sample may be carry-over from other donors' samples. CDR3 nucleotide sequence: TGCGCCAGCAGCTTGGGAGGATCAGCCTACGAGCAGTACTTC. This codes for CASSLGGSAYEQYF.